Given below is one T cell receptor beta chain in context. The sample is drawn from a study of technical replicates of blood from a few donors. Here immunoSEQ multiplex PCR was the method, and the copy in TCRdb shows in-frame clones only, minus some. The sample gives roughly 72,000 clones, over 85% of which show up once; around 0.37% is in the top ten. The CDR3 length is 13 residues. Germline values: CDR1 SQVTM, CDR2 ANQGSEA. V gave up 7 bases and J gave up 6 bases; unmatched junction bases: 10. Sequenced sample: T cells isolated from PBMCs. The sequence was obtained from a human donor in good health. This chain connects TRBV29-1 to TRBJ2-5, with TRBD2 identical over 8 bases. This chain's CDR3 is CSGDSGSGQTQYF. Here the CDR3 DNA reads TGCAGCGGCGACAGCGGGAGTGGACAGACCCAGTACTTC.